A single sample is the source of the 21 T cell receptor delta chains below, sequenced in a study of Vγ9Vδ2 T cells in congenital toxoplasmosis. Template-switch reverse transcription used TRGC- and TRDC-specific primers together in a single tube. The TRGC primer was designed to target TRGC1 and TRGC2 alike. TCRdb re-called clones from the reads using CATT. The data show approximately 900 delta-chain clones, 20% seen once. What was sequenced was gamma-delta T cells from blood. These TCRs come from a child under 10 years old born to a mother with Toxoplasma gondii infection during pregnancy, either congenitally infected or uninfected (not recorded which).

Within the sample, this clone is large (0.1 to 1%). The chain uses TRDV2 and TRDJ2; 7 nucleotides line up with TRDD3. Germline CDR1 reads GEAIGNYY; CDR2 reads EKD. Trimming took 1 base from V and 4 from J; bases not matched to a gene: 2. The CDR3 is 14 amino acids. CDR3 sequence: CACDTWGTTAQLFF. CDR3 nucleotide sequence: TGTGCCTGTGACACTTGGGGGACGACAGCACAACTCTTCTTT.

Relative to its sample, this clone is large (0.1 to 1%). The chain has TRDV1 and TRDJ1; D may correspond to TRDD2 or TRDD3 (8 bases each). Germline V gene lookup returns CDR1 TSWWSYY and CDR2 QGS. The V gene lost 0 bases and the J gene lost 1 base, with 36 bases spanning the gap. The CDR3 is 24 residues long. The CDR3 nucleotides read TGTGCTCTTGGGGAACTCTTCCTACTTTCTGGGGGAACATCCCCCCGTTCGGGCACCGATAAACTCATCTTT. Its translation is CALGELFLLSGGTSPRSGTDKLIF.

This clone was observed a handful of times. Since a much larger clone is just one base distant, this may be a read error. The chain couples TRDV2 to TRDJ3; TRDD3 matches 11 bases. TCRdb records no J gene; here it was assigned by comparing the DNA to germline. The V gene end was trimmed by 1 base and the J gene end by 2 bases; junction bases not matched to a gene: 3. The CDR3 is 18 amino acids. Germline V gene sequence: CDR1 GEAIGNYY, CDR2 EKD. The CDR3 is CACDTLGDTAWDTRQMFF. The CDR3 region has the DNA TGTGCCTGTGACACTCTGGGGGATACTGCCTGGGACACCCGACAGATGTTTTTC.

As regards this clone: This likely reflects a read error, since a far larger clone is one base away. The rearrangement joins TRDV2 to TRDJ2, with TRDD3 matching 10 bases. The J gene is absent in TCRdb and was assigned here via DNA matching to germline. Per the germline V gene, CDR1 is GEAIGNYY and CDR2 is EKD. The CDR3 has 16 residues. Written as DNA, the CDR3 is TGTGCCCGTGACGTACTGGGGGATGCTTTGACAGCACAACTCTTCTTT. Its translation: CARDVLGDALTAQLFF.

This clone is large in the sample. The chain links TRDV2 to TRDJ3; 11 bases match TRDD3. The CDR3 loop spans 18 amino acids. Germline CDR1 and CDR2: GEAIGNYY and EKD. Losses at the gene ends were 3 bases for V and 0 bases for J; bases not matched to a gene: 3. The CDR3 spells CACDVLGDSSWDTRQMFF. The CDR3 bases are TGTGCCTGTGACGTACTGGGGGATAGCTCCTGGGACACCCGACAGATGTTTTTC.

This clone ranks as hyperexpanded. This sample includes further DNA sequences coding for the same CDR3. V and J are TRDV1 and TRDJ1; possible D gene TRDD2, 5 bases. Germline V gene lookup returns CDR1 TSWWSYY and CDR2 QGS. Deletions cut 5 bases from V and 11 bases from J, with 36 bases between. The CDR3 sequence is 19 residues long. The CDR3 loop is CALGPRLLELPTIPRSLIF. CDR3 DNA sequence: TGTGCTCTTGGGCCTCGACTCCTAGAACTACCGACTATACCCCGGTCGCTCATCTTT.

This clone rates as large. The chain is built from TRDV1 and TRDJ1; the match to TRDD3 covers 11 bases. CDR1 is TSWWSYY, CDR2 QGS, per germline. This CDR3 spans 24 amino acids. Trimming removed 4 bases from V and 4 bases from J; junction bases left unmatched: 32. The CDR3 bases are TGTGCTCTTGGGGTCTTCAGCCACGAATGGGGGATACGCCGGCAGGCCCGAAGCTTCGATAAACTCATCTTT. The encoded protein is CALGVFSHEWGIRRQARSFDKLIF.

In its sample, this clone ranks as large. V is TRDV2 and J is TRDJ1; 8 nucleotides match TRDD3. The CDR3 is 14 amino acids. J lost 3 bases, V lost 1 base, and 3 bases had no gene match. The V gene's germline CDR1 is GEAIGNYY and CDR2 EKD. CDR3 loop: CACDTLGYADKLIF. The CDR3 DNA reads TGTGCCTGTGACACTTTGGGATACGCCGATAAACTCATCTTT.

As for this clone: This likely reflects a read error, since a far larger clone is one base away. The chain couples TRDV1 to TRDJ1, with D possibly being TRDD2 (5 bases). V was trimmed by 5 bases and J by 12 bases, leaving 37 bases between them. The CDR3 loop spans 19 amino acids. In germline, CDR1 is TSWWSYY, CDR2 QGS. The CDR3: CALGPRLLELPTIPRSFIF. The CDR3 DNA reads as TGTGCTCTTGGGCCTCGACTCCTAGAACTACCGACTATACCCCGGTCGTTCATCTTT.

No V segment was called; the J segment is TRDJ3. This CDR3 spans 13 amino acids. The CDR3 reads CACATWDTQQMFF. The CDR3 DNA follows: TGTGCCTGTGCTACCTGGGACACCCAACAGATGTTTTTC.

In this sample, this clone is large. This chain links TRDV2 with TRDJ1; 12 bases agree with TRDD3. V was clipped by 3 bases and J by 0 bases; unmatched bases: 7. The germline CDR1 and CDR2 sequences are GEAIGNYY and EKD. The CDR3 has 17 residues. The CDR3 loop is CACDPLGDTPHTDKLIF. In nucleotides, the CDR3 is TGTGCCTGTGACCCACTGGGGGATACCCCTCACACCGATAAACTCATCTTT.

Comment on this clone: Since a far larger clone is one base different, this is likely a read error. This chain connects TRDV1 to TRDJ4; 12 nucleotides line up with TRDD3. The V gene's germline CDR1 is TSWWSYY and CDR2 QGS. The CDR3 sequence is 24 residues long. CDR3 in DNA: TGTGCTCATGGGCCCAGACAGGTACTTCCCTTAACTGGGGGATACATGGGGGTGGCCAGACCCCTGATCTTT. Translating it yields CAHGPRQVLPLTGGYMGVARPLIF.

The V gene corresponds to TRAV14/DV4; no J gene was called. The CDR3 covers 18 residues. Germline V gene data show CDR1 as TSDPSYG and CDR2 as QGSYDQQN (reference sequence). DNA of the CDR3: TGTGCCAGCAGCTCCTCGACAGGGCACGTCTCTGGGGCCAACGTCCTGACTTTC. This sequence encodes CASSSSTGHVSGANVLTF.

This rearrangement joins TRDV2 to TRDJ3; 10 positions match TRDD3. Germline matching of the DNA provided the J gene here, since TCRdb leaves it blank. The length of the CDR3 is 22 residues. Germline CDR1 reads GEAIGNYY; CDR2 reads EKD. Trimming at V came to 0 bases and at J to 2 bases, leaving 15 bases not matched to a gene. CDR3 in amino acids: CACDTAGGYARLKAWDTRQMFF. The CDR3 bases are TGTGCCTGTGACACCGCGGGGGGATACGCGAGATTGAAGGCCTGGGACACCCGACAGATGTTTTTC.

This clone is labeled as large. V and J are TRDV2 and TRDJ3; the match to TRDD3 covers 7 bases. This CDR3 is 19 amino acids long. The germline CDR1 and CDR2 sequences are GEAIGNYY and EKD. V shed 0 bases, J shed 0 bases, and the junction held 7 bases outside the gene matches. Here the CDR3 DNA reads TGTGCCTGTGACACCCTGGGGGTTACCGGCTCCTGGGACACCCGACAGATGTTTTTC. This sequence encodes CACDTLGVTGSWDTRQMFF.

By sample fraction, this clone is medium-sized. The chain is built from TRDV2 and TRDJ1; possible D gene TRDD3, 5 bases. The V gene's germline CDR1 is GEAIGNYY and CDR2 EKD. The CDR3 covers 16 residues. V lost 0 bases to trimming and J lost 0 bases, with 13 bases between them. The CDR3 bases are TGTGCCTGTGACACCGTGAGGGATCCGTACACCGATAAACTCATCTTT. As protein: CACDTVRDPYTDKLIF.

This clone is classed as medium-sized. The chain combines TRDV2 with TRDJ1; the match to TRDD3 covers 9 bases. J was trimmed by 0 bases and V by 2 bases; bases with no gene match: 24. CDR3 length: 22 amino acids. Per germline, CDR1 GEAIGNYY and CDR2 EKD. The CDR3 bases are TGTGCCTGTGACATCCTCGCCTCAATTTCTGGGGGATCGCGGATCAACACCGATAAACTCATCTTT. Translation gives CACDILASISGGSRINTDKLIF.

With regard to this clone: An end of the junction differs from the germline gene, which may be a read error. J is TRDJ1 and V is TRDV1, with 9 bases aligning to TRDD3. The CDR3 is made up of 23 amino acids. Germline lookup yields CDR1 TSWWSYY and CDR2 QGS. Here the CDR3 reads CALGELPSAPLDWGTRYTDKLIF. Written as DNA, the CDR3 is TGTGCTCTTGGTGAACTTCCTAGCGCGCCGCTTGACTGGGGGACACGTTACACCGATAAACTCATCTTT.

A note on this clone: This may stem from a read error, because a much larger clone lies one nucleotide away. The V gene is TRDV1, the J gene TRDJ1, with D perhaps being TRDD2 or TRDD3 (8 bases each). CDR3 length equals 24 residues. The germline V and J ends were trimmed by 4 bases and 0 bases, with 39 bases remaining between them. The germline CDR1 and CDR2 sequences are TSWWSYY and QGS. The CDR3 coding sequence is TGTGCTCTTGGGGGACTGGACTTCCTACTTATACTGGGGGGACCTATCACGTACACCGATAAACTCATCTTT. Translation: CALGGLDFLLILGGPITYTDKLIF.

Sample share makes this clone large. This chain connects TRDV2 to TRDJ3; D might be TRDD3 (6 bases). V shed 4 bases and J shed 1 base, with 10 bases lying between them. Germline V gene sequence: CDR1 GEAIGNYY, CDR2 EKD. This CDR3 has 16 residues. The CDR3 region has the DNA TGTGCCTGTGATTACACTGGGTCCTGGGACACCCGACAGATGTTTTTC. The encoded protein is CACDYTGSWDTRQMFF.

In regard to this clone: It differs at one base from a far larger clone, so likely a read error. V and J are TRDV1 and TRDJ1; 12 positions agree with TRDD3. The CDR3 spans 24 residues. Germline V CDR1 and CDR2: TSWWSYY, QGS. The junction had 39 bases not matched to a gene; V was cut back by 5 bases and J by 11 bases. The CDR3 region is CALGPRQVLPLTGGYMGVARPLIF. CDR3 bases: TGTGCTCTTGGGCCCAGACAGGTACTTCCCTTAACTGGGGGATACATGGGGGTGGCCAGACCCCTCATCTTT.